Each of the 21 T cell receptor beta chains below was sequenced from the same sample in a study of cytomegalovirus exposure and HLA in healthy donors. The study ran its PCR with 60 Vbeta and 13 Jbeta primers. Generated by immunoSEQ multiplex PCR, the TCRdb table keeps only in-frame clones and is missing some. Its listing shows 150,000 or so clones. Sequencing was carried out using PBMCs. Source of these receptors: a woman aged 40-49 years in good health and CMV-seropositive.

The chain has TRBV5-1 and TRBJ2-5; D is perhaps TRBD1 (5 bases). CDR1 and CDR2 (germline): SGHRS, YFSETQ. V was cut by 4 bases and J by 1 base, with 8 bases left in between. The CDR3 consists of 13 residues. CDR3 residues: CASSRTFQETQYF. CDR3 DNA sequence: TGCGCCAGCAGCAGGACATTCCAAGAGACCCAGTACTTC.

The chain uses TRBV5-1 and TRBJ2-5; 7 bases map to TRBD1. In germline, CDR1 is SGHRS, CDR2 YFSETQ. V dropped 0 bases and J dropped 5; count of bases not matched to a gene: 4. The CDR3 consists of 14 residues. The CDR3 DNA follows: TGCGCCAGCAGCTTGGATTGGGGACAGGAGACCCAGTACTTC. As protein: CASSLDWGQETQYF.

V is TRBV6-1 and J is TRBJ1-4, with TRBD1 matching over 8 bases. This CDR3 spans 14 amino acids. Germline lookup yields CDR1 MNHNS and CDR2 SASEGT. Unmatched junction bases numbered 4, after V lost 2 bases and J lost 8 bases. The CDR3: CASSEWPGGEKLFF. CDR3 sequence (DNA): TGTGCCAGCAGTGAATGGCCAGGGGGCGAAAAACTGTTTTTT.

The chain has TRBV19 and TRBJ2-7; the D gene is possibly TRBD1 (6 bases). V was shortened by 0 bases and J by 2 bases, with 8 bases between the two germline ends. The CDR3 extends over 14 amino acids. Germline loops: CDR1 LNHDA, CDR2 SQIVND (reference sequence). DNA of the CDR3: TGTGCCAGTAGTATAGAGGACAGAGCCTACGAGCAGTACTTC. It encodes CASSIEDRAYEQYF.

The chain employs TRBV29-1 and TRBJ2-3; the D gene is possibly TRBD2 (5 bases). The CDR3 sequence is 12 residues long. V shed 4 bases and J shed 4 bases, with 9 bases lying between them. The germline V gene encodes CDR1 SQVTM and CDR2 ANQGSEA. CDR3 protein: CSVAAGADTQYF. Here the CDR3 DNA reads TGCAGCGTTGCCGCGGGCGCAGATACGCAGTATTTT.

The chain carries TRBV28 and TRBJ2-1, with D tentatively TRBD2 (6 bases). Trimming removed 3 bases at V and 7 bases at J, with 13 bases between. The CDR3 contains 14 residues. CDR1 is MDHEN and CDR2 is SYDVKM in the germline V gene. The CDR3 sequence is CASSFPPSVNEQFF. The CDR3 DNA is TGTGCCAGCAGTTTCCCCCCTAGCGTTAATGAGCAGTTCTTC.

CDR3 sequence (DNA): TGTGCCACCAGCAGAGATCGGCTGGGGAGGGATGAAAAACTGTTTTTT. Its translation: CATSRDRLGRDEKLFF. The V call is TRBV15, the J call TRBJ1-4, with D unclear. From germline, CDR1 is LNHNV and CDR2 YYDKDF (reference sequence). CDR3 length: 16 residues. V was clipped by 0 bases and J by 6 bases, with 14 bases between them.

This chain joins TRBV5-1 and TRBJ2-5, with 12 bases aligning to TRBD2. CDR3 size: 17 residues. V lost 3 bases and J lost 5; bases outside the gene matches: 11. Germline CDR1 is SGHRS and CDR2 is YFSETQ. The CDR3 nucleotides are TGCGCCAGCAGCTCCCGACTAGCGGGAGTAGCTATGGAGACCCAGTACTTC. Its protein is CASSSRLAGVAMETQYF.

The V gene is TRBV6-1, the J gene TRBJ1-1, with a possible D match to TRBD1 (5 bases). The CDR3 spans 14 residues. The germline CDR1 and CDR2 sequences are MNHNS and SASEGT. Trimming stripped 7 bases from V and 1 base from J, with 13 bases between. The CDR3 region is CASIRQRTNTEAFF. CDR3 DNA sequence: TGTGCCAGCATCAGACAGAGAACGAACACTGAAGCTTTCTTT.

The J gene is TRBJ2-3, the V gene TRBV30, with TRBD2 as a possible D gene (7 bases). Germline assignment: CDR1 GTSNPN and CDR2 SVGIG (reference sequence). With 2 bases removed from V and 8 bases from J, the gap between germline ends came to 11 bases. The CDR3 runs 12 residues. The CDR3 DNA sequence: TGTGCCTGGAGTTTAGGGGGGGGTACGCAGTATTTT. Its protein product is CAWSLGGGTQYF.

The chain joins TRBV10-3 to TRBJ2-7; 12 bases fit TRBD1. CDR1 ENHRY and CDR2 SYGVKD come from the germline V gene. This CDR3 comprises 14 residues. V dropped 6 bases and J dropped 4; count of bases not matched to a gene: 4. The CDR3 loop reads CAISAGQGAYEQYF. CDR3 nucleotide sequence: TGTGCCATCAGCGCGGGACAGGGGGCTTACGAGCAGTACTTC.

V gene TRBV7-2 combines with J gene TRBJ2-3; D remains unclear. This CDR3 contains 16 residues. The V end lost 5 bases, the J end lost 2 bases, and 17 bases lay between the germline ends. CDR1 and CDR2 from the germline V gene are SGHTA and FQGNSA. The CDR3 DNA reads TGTGCCAGCAGCCCGAAGAGGTTAGATAACACAGATACGCAGTATTTT. It yields the protein CASSPKRLDNTDTQYF.

This chain connects TRBV10-2 to TRBJ2-1; 8 nucleotides match TRBD1. The CDR3 has 13 residues. V shed 2 bases and J 8 bases; nucleotides not matched to a gene: 2. Germline-derived CDR1 and CDR2 are WSHSY and SAAADI. The CDR3 here is CASSEEQGDEQFF. The DNA for the CDR3 is TGCGCCAGCAGTGAGGAACAGGGGGATGAGCAGTTCTTC.

The chain uses TRBV28 and TRBJ1-2, with D hard to call. The CDR3 has 11 residues. With 7 bases removed from V and 5 bases from J, the gap between germline ends came to 8 bases. The germline V gene encodes CDR1 MDHEN and CDR2 SYDVKM. CDR3 nucleotides: TGTGCCAGCACCGACACTTATGGCTACACCTTC. Its translation is CASTDTYGYTF.

The chain is built from TRBV11-3 and TRBJ2-1, with D tentatively TRBD1 (6 bases). Looked up from germline, CDR1 is SGHNT and CDR2 is YENEEA. V was trimmed by 1 base and J by 7 bases, leaving 14 bases between them. The CDR3 is 15 amino acids. The chain's CDR3 is CASSLGGLEGNEQFF. The CDR3 coding sequence is TGTGCCAGCAGCTTAGGGGGGCTCGAGGGGAATGAGCAGTTCTTC.

The chain uses TRBV6-4 and TRBJ2-7, with D possibly TRBD1 on 7 matching bases. The CDR3 is made up of 15 amino acids. Germline lookup yields CDR1 MRHNA and CDR2 SNTAGT. Trimming pared 6 bases from V and 2 bases from J, leaving 17 bases between. CDR3: CASRTEGTDPYEQYF. CDR3 DNA sequence: TGTGCCAGCAGGACGGAGGGGACAGATCCCTACGAGCAGTACTTC.

This chain uses TRBV29-1 with TRBJ1-3, with TRBD1 as a possible D gene (5 bases). This CDR3 is 15 amino acids long. Trimming removed 7 bases from V and 4 bases from J, with 20 bases in between. The germline CDR1 and CDR2 sequences are SQVTM and ANQGSEA. This chain's CDR3 is CSALGTPWAGNTIYF. CDR3 sequence (DNA): TGCAGCGCCCTCGGGACTCCTTGGGCAGGAAACACCATATATTTT.

The V and J genes are TRBV29-1 and TRBJ2-1, with a tentative D call TRBD1 (5 bases). The CDR3 length is 16 residues. Trimming left V 0 bases short and J 0 bases short, with 12 bases between. Germline V CDR1 and CDR2: SQVTM, ANQGSEA. The CDR3 bases are TGCAGCGTTGAAGATCTTCGGCAGGGCTCCTACAATGAGCAGTTCTTC. Translating gives CSVEDLRQGSYNEQFF.

This chain joins TRBV13 and TRBJ2-5; 7 bases agree with TRBD2. The junction had 6 bases not matched to a gene; V was cut back by 0 bases and J by 5 bases. Germline V CDR1 and CDR2: PRHDT, FYEKMQ (reference sequence). This CDR3 is 15 amino acids long. The CDR3 DNA is TGTGCCAGCAGCTTAGGACGGGGAGGGGAGGAGACCCAGTACTTC. Its translation is CASSLGRGGEETQYF.

The gene calls are TRBV10-3 and TRBJ2-2; perhaps TRBD1 as D (6 bases). The CDR3 sequence is 14 residues long. Trimming left V 6 bases short and J 5 bases short, with 13 bases between. CDR1 is ENHRY, CDR2 SYGVKD, per germline. The CDR3 region is CAIRTGLGTGELFF. CDR3 coding DNA: TGTGCCATCAGAACAGGGTTAGGGACCGGGGAGCTGTTTTTT.

The chain carries TRBV30 and TRBJ1-4; the D is unclear. The CDR3 spans 13 residues. Germline V gene sequence: CDR1 GTSNPN, CDR2 SVGIG (reference sequence). V lost 0 bases and J 8 bases, leaving 10 bases between the germline ends. CDR3 protein: CAWSVYSGEKLFF. CDR3 sequence (DNA): TGTGCCTGGAGTGTTTATTCTGGCGAAAAACTGTTTTTT.